The 9 T cell receptor beta chains in this list originate from one sample, sequenced in a study of T cell repertoires in cytomegalovirus infection. Their antigens are not known. TCRdb called the reads again in MiXCR, with one record for every CDR3 protein. The table shows some 320,000 distinct CDR3 sequences, with 29% occurring only once. Sample: cultured PBMCs, taken from culture after CMV antigen stimulation. The receptors here all came from a human donor in good health (CMV status not recorded). Some clones in this sample may be carry-over from other donors' samples.

This clonotype was found a few times. The V and J genes are TRBV13 and TRBJ2-1; 7 nucleotides align to TRBD2. The junction had 19 bases not matched to a gene; V was cut back by 7 bases and J by 7 bases. This CDR3 region has 17 residues. The germline CDR1 and CDR2 sequences are PRHDT and FYEKMQ (reference sequence). The CDR3 reads CASKDAASSGKRNEQFF. CDR3 sequence (DNA): TGTGCCAGCAAGGACGCTGCTTCTAGCGGAAAACGGAATGAGCAGTTCTTC.

This sequence joins TRBV4-1 and TRBJ2-5, with unresolved D. The germline V gene encodes CDR1 MGHRA and CDR2 YSYEKL. The CDR3 spans 16 residues. Trimming removed 4 bases from V and 4 bases from J, with 19 bases in between. This chain's CDR3 is CASSRRMSDAGETQYF. In DNA, the CDR3 is TGCGCCAGCAGCCGTAGAATGTCCGACGCCGGAGAGACCCAGTACTTC.

The rearrangement links TRBV6-2 or TRBV6-3 to TRBJ1-3; D is uncertain. CDR1 and CDR2 from the germline V gene are MNHEY and SVGEGT. The CDR3 is 14 amino acids. V was clipped by 0 bases and J by 2 bases, with 5 bases between them. This CDR3 is CASSYSNTGNTIYF. The DNA of the CDR3 is TGTGCCAGCAGTTACTCGAACACTGGAAACACCATATATTTT.

The rearrangement joins TRBV20-1 to TRBJ2-3; TRBD2 aligns across 8 bases. This CDR3 region has 12 residues. CDR1 and CDR2 from the germline V gene are DFQATT and SNEGSKA (reference sequence). V lost 7 bases and J lost 8; bases outside the gene matches: 8. This CDR3 is CSVPGREGTQYF. The CDR3 coding sequence is TGCAGTGTTCCGGGACGGGAGGGTACGCAGTATTTT.

This chain uses TRBV4-2 with TRBJ2-5; 9 nucleotides agree with TRBD1. V dropped 3 bases and J dropped 2; count of bases not matched to a gene: 1. Per germline, CDR1 LGHNA and CDR2 YNFKEQ. The CDR3 sequence is 14 residues long. The CDR3 sequence is CASSQGTGQETQYF. The CDR3 DNA sequence: TGTGCCAGCAGCCAGGGGACAGGGCAAGAGACCCAGTACTTC.

With regard to this clonotype: The germline gene is not matched at one end of the junction; a read error may be the cause. The V call is TRBV7-8, the J call TRBJ1-2; the D gene is possibly TRBD1 (6 bases). The CDR3 totals 11 residues. Germline V gives CDR1 SGHVS, CDR2 FQNEAQ. CDR3 sequence: CASSQTGHLHF. The CDR3 coding sequence is TGTGCCAGCAGCCAAACGGGACATTTACACTTC.

This rearrangement joins TRBV27 to TRBJ2-2, with TRBD1 matching over 8 bases. The junction had 6 bases not matched to a gene; V was cut back by 6 bases and J by 3 bases. CDR3 length equals 15 residues. Germline CDR1 MNHEY, CDR2 SMNVEV (reference sequence). The DNA of the CDR3 is TGTGCCAGCAGGGAAAGACAGGGGCACACCGGGGAGCTGTTTTTT. Its protein product is CASRERQGHTGELFF.

The sample holds a few counts of this clonotype. The chain combines TRBV15 with TRBJ2-3; TRBD1 agrees at 7 bases. This CDR3 is built from 16 residues. Germline lookup yields CDR1 LNHNV and CDR2 YYDKDF (reference sequence). V trimming: 5 bases; J trimming: 2 bases; junction bases outside the gene matches: 10. Here the CDR3 DNA reads TGTGCCACCAGCTCCCGACAGGGCACAGTCACAGATACGCAGTATTTT. It specifies CATSSRQGTVTDTQYF.

The J gene is TRBJ2-7, the V gene TRBV4-2; D ambiguous. The germline V and J ends were trimmed by 1 base and 6 bases, with 4 bases remaining between them. CDR3 length: 11 amino acids. The germline V gene has CDR1 LGHNA and CDR2 YNFKEQ. CDR3 DNA: TGTGCCAGCAGCCAAGGAATCGAGCAGTACTTC. Its translation: CASSQGIEQYF.